This passage covers 12 T cell receptor beta chains from one sample sequenced in a study of PD-1 blockade in classical Hodgkin lymphoma. Sample time point: newly diagnosed, previously untreated cHL patient sample. With magnetic negative selection, CD4+ T cells were purified from PBMCs that had been thawed. The method was immunoSEQ multiplex PCR; TCRdb's version includes in-frame clones alone and lacks a portion of them. This sample yields tens of thousands of clones, of which approximately 92% are seen a single time; 0.25% to 0.3% belongs to the top ten. Specimen: CD4+ T cells from blood. Source of these receptors: a human donor with classical Hodgkin lymphoma.

Turning to this clone: Sequence at one end of the junction differs from germline and may be a read error. CDR3 DNA sequence: TGCAGCGTTGGGACAGCCTCTCTCTTC. Translated: CSVGTASLF. The chain uses TRBV29-1 and TRBJ2-1; the D gene is possibly TRBD1 (6 bases). Germline CDR1 reads SQVTM; CDR2 reads ANQGSEA. There are 9 residues in the CDR3.

The V call is TRBV30, the J call TRBJ1-3; D is ambiguous. The CDR3 totals 14 residues. Trimming removed 1 base at V and 0 bases at J, with 7 bases between. CDR1 GTSNPN and CDR2 SVGIG come from the germline V gene (reference sequence). CDR3 in DNA: TGTGCCTGGAGTGCGTTAAGCTCTGGAAACACCATATATTTT. It is translated as CAWSALSSGNTIYF.

The CDR3 DNA sequence: TGTGCCAGCAGACCTGGGACGGTCAACACCGGGGAGCTGTTTTTT. This gives the protein CASRPGTVNTGELFF. The chain joins TRBV7-9 to TRBJ2-2, with D possibly being TRBD1 or TRBD2 (5 bases each). The length of the CDR3 is 15 residues. Trimming stripped 6 bases from V and 2 bases from J, with 13 bases between. Per the germline V gene, CDR1 is SEHNR and CDR2 is FQNEAQ (reference sequence).

Remarks on this clone: Sequence at one end of the junction differs from germline and may be a read error. This chain joins TRBV10-2 and TRBJ1-5; unclear D gene. The CDR3 consists of 13 residues. CDR1 and CDR2 from the germline V gene are WSHSY and SAAADI. The CDR3 loop reads CASREFSNQPQHF. The DNA of the CDR3 is TGCGCCAGCAGGGAGTTTAGCAATCAGCCCCAGCATTTT.

The CDR3 spells CASSQDLTYTEAFF. The DNA of the CDR3 is TGTGCCAGCAGCCAAGACCTAACGTACACTGAAGCTTTCTTT. V and J are TRBV14 and TRBJ1-1; D is unresolved. CDR1 and CDR2 (germline): SGHDN, FVKESK. CDR3 length equals 14 residues. Deletions cut 0 bases from V and 3 bases from J, with 8 bases between.

J is TRBJ2-3 and V is TRBV5-4; 10 bases line up with TRBD2. The V gene's germline CDR1 is SGHNT and CDR2 YYREEE (reference sequence). The CDR3 covers 18 residues. V shed 3 bases, J shed 1 base, and the junction held 11 bases outside the gene matches. The CDR3 region has the DNA TGTGCCAGCAGCTGGGGACTAGCGTCGCCTGCCGGCACAGATACGCAGTATTTT. It specifies CASSWGLASPAGTDTQYF.

This chain's CDR3 is CASSLGLAGGRISSYNEQFF. In DNA, the CDR3 is TGCGCCAGCAGCTTGGGGCTAGCGGGAGGCCGCATCAGCTCCTACAATGAGCAGTTCTTC. The rearrangement links TRBV5-1 to TRBJ2-1; the match to TRBD2 covers 11 bases. The junction had 11 bases not matched to a gene; V was cut back by 0 bases and J by 0 bases. Germline CDR1 SGHRS, CDR2 YFSETQ. The CDR3 is made up of 20 amino acids.

The chain uses TRBV27 and TRBJ1-5, with no clear D. Between the trimmed V and J ends, which lost 5 bases and 7 bases, there was a span of 24 bases. Germline V lookup: CDR1 MNHEY, CDR2 SMNVEV (reference sequence). The CDR3 has 17 residues. The CDR3 nucleotides are TGTGCCAGCAGTCCGGTTCTTGGTCGGGGTTTGGGGCAGCCCCAGCATTTT. Translated: CASSPVLGRGLGQPQHF.

V is TRBV11-3 and J is TRBJ2-5; 10 bases map to TRBD2. The germline V gene encodes CDR1 SGHNT and CDR2 YENEEA. The junction had 7 bases not matched to a gene; V was cut back by 5 bases and J by 1 base. The CDR3 consists of 16 residues. This CDR3 is CASSTSRTSGQETQYF. CDR3 nucleotide sequence: TGTGCCAGCAGCACTTCTCGGACTAGCGGCCAAGAGACCCAGTACTTC.

This chain links TRBV6-1 with TRBJ2-4, with D hard to call. From germline, CDR1 is MNHNS and CDR2 SASEGT. The CDR3 spans 13 residues. The V end was cut by 2 bases, the J end by 6 bases, with 8 bases between. Written as DNA, the CDR3 is TGTGCCAGCAGTGAATCGGTCCTAAACATTCAGTACTTC. This codes for CASSESVLNIQYF.

The chain couples TRBV7-9 to TRBJ1-2; no reliable D call. In germline, CDR1 is SEHNR, CDR2 FQNEAQ (reference sequence). The CDR3 totals 15 residues. Trimming took off 1 base at V and 7 bases at J, with 16 bases between the two ends. CDR3 protein: CASSLGWGGLGGYTF. CDR3 nucleotides: TGTGCCAGCAGCTTAGGTTGGGGAGGACTAGGTGGCTACACCTTC.

DNA of the CDR3: TGCGCCAGCAGTGAGCCCGGGAGTTATGAGCAGTTCTTC. Translating it yields CASSEPGSYEQFF. The chain uses TRBV10-2 and TRBJ2-1; tentative D call: TRBD2 (6 bases). CDR1 and CDR2 (germline): WSHSY, SAAADI. CDR3 length: 13 amino acids. The V end was cut by 2 bases, the J end by 8 bases, with 10 bases between.